These 27 T cell receptor beta chains originate from one sample sequenced in a study of cytomegalovirus exposure and HLA in healthy donors. The PCR employed 60 Vbeta primers together with 13 Jbeta primers. Clones were read by immunoSEQ multiplex PCR, and TCRdb kept only the in-frame ones, dropping some. The repertoire holds 120,000 or so clones, with 70% to 80% as singletons. The sample was PBMCs. Receptors were obtained from a man aged 35-49 years in good health and CMV-seropositive.

This clone was counted only a few times. The rearrangement links TRBV5-4 to TRBJ2-4; 8 bases match TRBD1. The length of the CDR3 is 16 residues. The germline V gene has CDR1 SGHNT and CDR2 YYREEE (reference sequence). The V and J ends lost 4 bases and 1 base, in that order; junction bases with no gene match: 7. The DNA of the CDR3 is TGTGCCAGCAGCCTGGGGACAGGAGGGGCCAAAAACATTCAGTACTTC. As protein: CASSLGTGGAKNIQYF. Drawing the rest from reference TRBV5-4 and TRBJ2-4, the complete variable domain is ETGVTQSPTHLIKTRGQQVTLRCSSQSGHNTVSWYQQALGQGPQFIFQYYREEENGRGNFPPRFSGLQFPNYSSELNVNALELDDSALYLCASSLGTGGAKNIQYFGAGTRLSVL.

The rearrangement links TRBV5-4 to TRBJ2-5; D not resolved. Germline V gene data show CDR1 as SGHNT and CDR2 as YYREEE (reference sequence). Trimming pared 3 bases from V and 5 bases from J, leaving 11 bases between. The CDR3 length is 13 residues. CDR3 region: CASSSQDKETQYF. CDR3 DNA sequence: TGTGCCAGCAGCTCCCAAGACAAGGAGACCCAGTACTTC.

The CDR3 reads CSVGTGRWGTEAFF. CDR3 nucleotide sequence: TGCAGCGTTGGGACAGGGCGTTGGGGCACTGAAGCTTTCTTT. The J gene is TRBJ1-1, the V gene TRBV29-1, with 8 bases matching TRBD1. The CDR3 is made up of 14 amino acids. The J segment lost 4 bases and the V segment lost 4 bases, leaving 8 bases of the junction unmatched. Germline V gives CDR1 SQVTM, CDR2 ANQGSEA.

V is TRBV10-3 and J is TRBJ2-3; 11 bases are shared with TRBD2. Germline loops: CDR1 ENHRY, CDR2 SYGVKD. The CDR3 is 16 amino acids. J was trimmed by 2 bases and V by 6 bases; bases with no gene match: 7. The CDR3 loop is CAISDLAGGNTDTQYF. The CDR3 bases are TGTGCCATCAGCGACCTAGCGGGAGGCAACACAGATACGCAGTATTTT.

V and J are TRBV29-1 and TRBJ1-1; a weak D match, TRBD1 (6 bases). V shed 5 bases and J shed 0 bases, with 10 bases lying between them. The V gene's germline CDR1 is SQVTM and CDR2 ANQGSEA. This CDR3 contains 13 residues. CDR3 residues: CSVTGHMNTEAFF. CDR3 nucleotide sequence: TGCAGCGTTACGGGACATATGAACACTGAAGCTTTCTTT.

The chain employs TRBV11-2 and TRBJ2-6; D gene ambiguous. Germline assignment: CDR1 SGHAT and CDR2 FQNNGV. With 4 bases removed from V and 11 bases from J, the gap between germline ends came to 15 bases. The CDR3 loop spans 14 amino acids. In nucleotides, the CDR3 is TGTGCCAGCAGCTCCCCAGACATCGTTGACGTCCTGACTTTC. It translates to CASSSPDIVDVLTF. Filled out from reference TRBV11-2 and TRBJ2-6, the complete variable domain reads EAGVAQSPRYKIIEKRQSVAFWCNPISGHATLYWYQQILGQGPKLLIQFQNNGVVDDSQLPKDRFSAERLKGVDSTLKIQPAKLEDSAVYLCASSSPDIVDVLTFGAGSRLTVL.

The J gene is TRBJ2-5, the V gene TRBV15, with 12 positions matching TRBD2. Looked up from germline, CDR1 is LNHNV and CDR2 is YYDKDF (reference sequence). The V segment lost 1 base and the J segment 10 bases; nucleotides outside the gene matches: 4. This CDR3 spans 14 amino acids. The CDR3 nucleotides read TGTGCCACCAGCAGAGCTAGCGGGGGGGAAGGCCAGTACTTC. Encoded protein: CATSRASGGEGQYF.

The chain uses TRBV7-2 and TRBJ2-3; 8 nucleotides agree with TRBD2. Germline-derived CDR1 and CDR2 are SGHTA and FQGNSA. J lost 2 bases, V lost 7 bases, and 11 bases had no gene match. This CDR3 is built from 16 residues. The CDR3 DNA follows: TGTGCCAGCACCAGCGGGCTAGCGGGCCACACAGATACGCAGTATTTT. Translation gives CASTSGLAGHTDTQYF. The variable domain in full, completed from reference TRBV7-2 and TRBJ2-3, reads GAGVSQSPSNKVTEKGKDVELRCDPISGHTALYWYRQSLGQGLEFLIYFQGNSAPDKSGLPSDRFSAERTGGSVSTLTIQRTQQEDSAVYLCASTSGLAGHTDTQYFGPGTRLTVL.

The genes are TRBV10-1 and TRBJ2-7; 7 positions agree with TRBD1. CDR3 length: 15 residues. The germline CDR1 and CDR2 sequences are WNHNN and SYGVQD (reference sequence). Trimming removed 0 bases from V and 3 bases from J; junction bases left unmatched: 5. CDR3 bases: TGCGCCAGCAGTGAGTCGATGGGACAGCACTACGAGCAGTACTTC. It codes for CASSESMGQHYEQYF.

This rearrangement joins TRBV2 to TRBJ2-1; TRBD2 matches at 13 bases. V lost 4 bases, J lost 11 bases, and 2 bases stayed unmatched. This CDR3 has 13 residues. Germline-derived CDR1 and CDR2 are SNHLY and FYNNEI. CDR3 sequence: CASSGGLAGKQFF. The CDR3 bases are TGTGCCAGCAGTGGGGGACTAGCGGGAAAGCAGTTCTTC.

This clone was observed once. This sequence joins TRBV18 and TRBJ2-7, with 9 bases matching TRBD2. Per germline, CDR1 KGHSH and CDR2 LQKENI. With V trimmed by 3 bases and J by 2 bases, 11 bases remained unmatched. The length of the CDR3 is 17 residues. CDR3 protein: CASSPPTGLALPYEQYF. The CDR3 DNA reads as TGTGCCAGCTCACCGCCCACCGGACTAGCGCTACCCTACGAGCAGTACTTC.

The chain recombines TRBV2 with TRBJ1-3; D gene unclear. V lost 8 bases, J lost 4 bases, and 9 bases lay in between. Germline values: CDR1 SNHLY, CDR2 FYNNEI. The CDR3 sequence is 12 residues long. CDR3 nucleotide sequence: TGTGCCAGCGTCTACAGCGGAAACACCATATATTTT. Its protein product is CASVYSGNTIYF.

This CDR3 is CASRLRGPRPGGGLTNEQFF. CDR3 sequence (DNA): TGTGCCAGCAGGCTTAGGGGCCCCCGGCCGGGGGGAGGGCTTACTAATGAGCAGTTCTTC. The chain carries TRBV27 and TRBJ2-1; 7 nucleotides match TRBD2. CDR1 MNHEY and CDR2 SMNVEV come from the germline V gene (reference sequence). Losses at the gene ends were 6 bases for V and 7 bases for J; bases not matched to a gene: 27. The CDR3 consists of 20 residues.

The rearrangement uses TRBV19 and TRBJ1-2; 10 bases are a match to TRBD1. V shed 7 bases and J 2 bases; nucleotides not matched to a gene: 16. The CDR3 totals 18 residues. CDR1 and CDR2 (germline): LNHDA, SQIVND (reference sequence). The CDR3 region is CASTKLPGQGNRNYGYTF. CDR3 sequence (DNA): TGTGCCAGTACCAAATTACCGGGACAGGGGAATAGGAACTATGGCTACACCTTC.

This clone has only a few counts. The chain joins TRBV18 to TRBJ2-1; 13 bases map to TRBD2. Looked up from germline, CDR1 is KGHSH and CDR2 is LQKENI. The V segment lost 4 bases and the J segment 4 bases; nucleotides outside the gene matches: 7. CDR3 length: 17 amino acids. CDR3 coding DNA: TGTGCCAGCTCACGCGATGGGACTAGCGGGGTATACAATGAGCAGTTCTTC. It encodes CASSRDGTSGVYNEQFF.

This clone was detected once. The CDR3: CASSSEFLSSYEQYF. The CDR3 nucleotides are TGCGCCAGCAGTTCCGAATTCCTGAGCTCCTACGAGCAGTACTTC. The chain recombines TRBV4-1 with TRBJ2-7; D not certain. With 6 bases removed from V and 0 bases from J, the gap between germline ends came to 15 bases. CDR1 is MGHRA, CDR2 YSYEKL, per germline. The CDR3 loop spans 15 amino acids.

The table lists this clone with a count of one. The chain has TRBV6-6 and TRBJ1-5; no clear D. V was trimmed by 2 bases and J by 7 bases, leaving 9 bases between them. The CDR3 sequence is 13 residues long. CDR1 is MNHNY and CDR2 is SVGAGI in the germline V gene (reference sequence). CDR3 protein: CASSYEGRQPQHF. The DNA of the CDR3 is TGTGCCAGCAGTTACGAGGGCCGGCAGCCCCAGCATTTT.

The chain has TRBV7-2 and TRBJ1-1; weak D call: TRBD1 (5 bases). The CDR3 runs to 16 residues. The V gene's germline CDR1 is SGHTA and CDR2 FQGNSA. The V gene lost 2 bases and the J gene lost 0 bases, with 13 bases spanning the gap. CDR3 nucleotides: TGTGCCAGCAGCTTACAGGGAACGACGGTGAACACTGAAGCTTTCTTT. Translating gives CASSLQGTTVNTEAFF.

The chain joins TRBV5-6 to TRBJ2-1; 7 nucleotides match TRBD2. The CDR3 loop spans 14 amino acids. V was clipped by 0 bases and J by 9 bases; unmatched bases: 6. Germline V lookup: CDR1 SGHDT, CDR2 YYEEEE. The CDR3 spells CASSLAGRGVEQFF. In nucleotides, the CDR3 is TGTGCCAGCAGCTTGGCTGGCCGGGGGGTTGAGCAGTTCTTC.

The chain recombines TRBV5-1 with TRBJ2-1; the match to TRBD2 covers 11 bases. In germline, CDR1 is SGHRS, CDR2 YFSETQ. The V segment lost 3 bases and the J segment 0 bases; nucleotides outside the gene matches: 5. This CDR3 contains 17 residues. Here the CDR3 reads CASSSGTSGTSYNEQFF. The CDR3 DNA sequence: TGCGCCAGCAGCTCCGGGACTAGCGGAACCTCCTACAATGAGCAGTTCTTC.

This chain links TRBV9 with TRBJ2-2, with 10 bases identical to TRBD2. Trimming took 0 bases from V and 4 from J; bases not matched to a gene: 3. The CDR3 loop spans 16 amino acids. The germline gives CDR1 SGDLS, CDR2 YYNGEE. The DNA for the CDR3 is TGTGCCAGCAGCGTAGCGGCTAGCGGGAGCACCGGGGAGCTGTTTTTT. It encodes CASSVAASGSTGELFF. Full variable domain (outside the CDR3, taken from reference TRBV9 and TRBJ2-2): DSGVTQTPKHLITATGQRVTLRCSPRSGDLSVYWYQQSLDQGLQFLIQYYNGEERAKGNILERFSAQQFPDLHSELNLSSLELGDSALYFCASSVAASGSTGELFFGEGSRLTVL.

The CDR3 DNA is TGTGCCATGATAACAACGGCCAGGATTAGCTCCTACGAGCAGTACTTC. Protein: CAMITTARISSYEQYF. The chain links TRBV7-8 to TRBJ2-7; D remains unclear. The CDR3 has 16 amino acids. The germline V gene encodes CDR1 SGHVS and CDR2 FQNEAQ. The ends were cut back, 10 bases at V and 0 bases at J, with 22 bases in the middle.

The rearrangement uses TRBV7-8 and TRBJ2-1; no firm D call. V lost 2 bases to trimming and J lost 7 bases, with 3 bases between them. CDR3 size: 11 residues. Germline assignment: CDR1 SGHVS and CDR2 FQNEAQ. The CDR3 DNA is TGTGCCAGCAGCTTAATAAATGAGCAGTTCTTC. Encoded protein: CASSLINEQFF.

J is TRBJ1-4 and V is TRBV30; TRBD1 matches 7 bases. Germline values: CDR1 GTSNPN, CDR2 SVGIG (reference sequence). V was pared by 0 bases and J by 5 bases, with 18 bases of the junction left unmatched. The CDR3 covers 19 residues. The CDR3 here is CAWSVFGRGLLVINEKLFF. CDR3 bases: TGTGCCTGGAGTGTCTTTGGAAGGGGGCTCTTGGTCATCAATGAAAAACTGTTTTTT.

The chain has TRBV7-9 and TRBJ2-5, with a possible D match to TRBD2 (6 bases). The germline CDR1 and CDR2 sequences are SEHNR and FQNEAQ (reference sequence). V was pared by 3 bases and J by 4 bases, with 12 bases between. The CDR3 is 14 amino acids. The CDR3 nucleotides are TGTGCCAGCAGCTTCTCCACTAGCTCAGAGACCCAGTACTTC. Translating gives CASSFSTSSETQYF.

The chain carries TRBV6-1 and TRBJ1-1; no reliable D call. In germline, CDR1 is MNHNS, CDR2 SASEGT. The germline V and J ends were trimmed by 7 bases and 1 base, with 10 bases remaining between them. This CDR3 has 13 residues. The CDR3 here is CASKREKNTEAFF. The CDR3 DNA reads as TGTGCCAGCAAGCGGGAAAAGAACACTGAAGCTTTCTTT.

The chain is built from TRBV9 and TRBJ1-4, with D perhaps matching TRBD1 (5 bases). CDR3 length equals 15 residues. V lost 0 bases and J lost 6, with 12 bases in between. Germline V gene sequence: CDR1 SGDLS, CDR2 YYNGEE. The CDR3 sequence: CASSVDPAGDEKLFF. In DNA form, the CDR3 reads TGTGCCAGCAGCGTAGATCCGGCGGGGGATGAAAAACTGTTTTTT.